These T cell receptor beta chains were read from a single sample in a study of blood T cell repertoires in COVID-19. Sequencing was performed with immunoSEQ multiplex PCR; in TCRdb, only in-frame clones are kept and a portion is missing. The sample yields roughly 250,000 clones, roughly nine tenths seen once. Specimen: peripheral blood. These receptor sequences come from a woman aged 25 to 39 with COVID-19, enrolled during active disease. Both conserved end residues are part of each CDR3. The D gene is left open where the match is weak. Not all rows give a size; the values are once, few, many and, for expanded clones, a class.

length: 15; D: TRBD1; V: TRBV28; J: TRBJ1-2; size: NA; CDR3: CASSRLGTANYGYTF; DNA: TGTGCCAGCAGCCGACTAGGGACAGCTAACTATGGCTACACCTTC
length: 15; D: TRBD1; V: TRBV19; J: TRBJ1-2; size: NA; CDR3: CASSPRRGLHYGYTF; DNA: TGTGCCAGTAGTCCCCGCAGGGGGCTCCACTATGGCTACACCTTC
length: 16; D: TRBD2; V: TRBV5-1; J: TRBJ2-5; size: NA; CDR3: CASTPGGLAGGRPQYF; DNA: TGCGCCAGCACCCCCGGGGGGCTAGCGGGGGGTAGACCCCAGTACTTC
length: 14; D: TRBD1; V: TRBV10-1; J: TRBJ2-7; size: NA; CDR3: CASSPGQNSYEQYF; DNA: TGCGCCAGCAGCCCGGGACAGAACTCCTACGAGCAGTACTTC
length: 16; D: TRBD1; V: TRBV5-1; J: TRBJ1-1; size: NA; CDR3: CASSPLGDRPYTEAFF; DNA: TGCGCCAGCAGCCCCCTGGGGGACAGGCCATACACTGAAGCTTTCTTT
length: 14; D: TRBD1; V: TRBV5-5; J: TRBJ1-1; size: few; CDR3: CASSLRTGGTEAFF; DNA: TGTGCCAGCAGCCTCCGGACAGGCGGAACTGAAGCTTTCTTT
length: 16; D: TRBD1; V: TRBV19; J: TRBJ1-1; size: NA; CDR3: CASSIGTEMRGTEAFF; DNA: TGTGCCAGTAGTATTGGGACAGAGATGAGGGGCACTGAAGCTTTCTTT
length: 14; D: NA; V: TRBV4-2; J: TRBJ2-1; size: NA; CDR3: CASSLPSVVDEQFF; DNA: TGTGCCAGCAGCCTCCCATCGGTCGTCGATGAGCAGTTCTTC
length: 13; D: NA; V: TRBV4-2; J: TRBJ2-1; size: NA; CDR3: CASSQGSGNEQFF; DNA: TGTGCCAGCAGCCAAGGGTCGGGGAATGAGCAGTTCTTC
length: 14; D: TRBD1; V: TRBV7-2; J: TRBJ2-7; size: NA; CDR3: CASSSRQGSYEQYF; DNA: TGTGCCAGCAGCTCCCGACAGGGTTCCTACGAGCAGTACTTC
length: 14; D: TRBD2; V: TRBV19; J: TRBJ2-3; size: NA; CDR3: CASSGRGGGDTQYF; DNA: TGTGCCAGCTCTGGGCGGGGGGGCGGAGATACGCAGTATTTT
length: 15; D: TRBD2; V: TRBV9; J: TRBJ2-1; size: NA; CDR3: CASSVDSGGANEQFF; DNA: TGTGCCAGCAGCGTCGATAGCGGGGGGGCCAATGAGCAGTTCTTC
length: 14; D: TRBD1; V: TRBV2; J: TRBJ2-5; size: NA; CDR3: CASSRTGPKETQYF; DNA: TGTGCCAGCAGCCGGACAGGACCCAAGGAGACCCAGTACTTC
length: 14; D: TRBD2; V: TRBV30; J: TRBJ2-2; size: NA; CDR3: CAWIWRGITGELFF; DNA: TGTGCCTGGATATGGCGGGGGATCACCGGGGAGCTGTTTTTT
length: 12; D: NA; V: TRBV29-1; J: TRBJ2-5; size: NA; CDR3: CSVLGPVGTQYF; DNA: TGCAGCGTGCTGGGGCCGGTGGGGACCCAGTACTTC
length: 15; D: NA; V: TRBV28; J: TRBJ1-1; size: NA; CDR3: CASSAPGARDTEAFF; DNA: TGTGCCAGCAGTGCCCCAGGGGCGCGGGACACTGAAGCTTTCTTT
length: 15; D: TRBD1; V: TRBV5-6; J: TRBJ1-4; size: NA; CDR3: CASSKGTGTFEKLFF; DNA: TGTGCCAGCAGCAAAGGGACAGGGACATTTGAAAAACTGTTTTTT
length: 10; D: NA; V: TRBV12-3/TRBV12-4; J: TRBJ2-3; size: NA; CDR3: CASSAGKQYF; DNA: TGTGCCAGCAGTGCGGGGAAGCAGTATTTT
length: 15; D: NA; V: TRBV23-1; J: TRBJ2-5; size: NA; CDR3: CASTGGRRLEETQYF; DNA: TGCGCCAGCACCGGGGGGCGAAGGCTGGAAGAGACCCAGTACTTC
length: 15; D: TRBD1; V: TRBV4-2; J: TRBJ1-2; size: once; CDR3: CASSQEGGTGKGYTF; DNA: TGTGCCAGCAGCCAAGAGGGAGGGACAGGAAAAGGCTACACCTTC
length: 16; D: TRBD1; V: TRBV5-1; J: TRBJ2-7; size: NA; CDR3: CASSVATGKSSYEQYF; DNA: TGCGCCAGCAGCGTGGCGACAGGGAAAAGCTCCTACGAGCAGTACTTC
length: 15; D: TRBD1; V: TRBV11-2; J: TRBJ2-7; size: NA; CDR3: CASSLEYRGAYEQYF; DNA: TGTGCCAGCAGCTTAGAGTACAGGGGGGCGTACGAGCAGTACTTC
length: 13; D: TRBD1; V: TRBV5-4; J: TRBJ1-1; size: NA; CDR3: CASSLRTGVEAFF; DNA: TGTGCCAGCAGCTTGCGGACAGGGGTTGAAGCTTTCTTT
length: 13; D: TRBD1; V: TRBV5-4; J: TRBJ1-2; size: NA; CDR3: CASSLGTGSFYTF; DNA: TGTGCCAGCAGCTTGGGGACAGGATCCTTCTACACCTTC
length: 16; D: TRBD1; V: TRBV5-1; J: TRBJ1-2; size: NA; CDR3: CASSLGFDRVDYGYTF; DNA: TGCGCCAGCAGCTTGGGTTTTGACAGGGTGGATTATGGCTACACCTTC
length: 13; D: TRBD1; V: TRBV27; J: TRBJ1-1; size: once; CDR3: CASCLQGQGEAFF; DNA: TGTGCCAGCTGCTTACAGGGGCAGGGTGAAGCTTTCTTT
length: 14; D: TRBD1; V: TRBV5-1; J: TRBJ1-1; size: few; CDR3: CASSIGQGATEAFF; DNA: TGCGCCAGCAGCATAGGACAGGGGGCCACTGAAGCTTTCTTT
length: 15; D: NA; V: TRBV3-1/TRBV3-2; J: TRBJ2-3; size: NA; CDR3: CASSQDWTSQGTQYF; DNA: TGTGCCAGCAGCCAAGATTGGACCTCTCAGGGTACGCAGTATTTT
length: 15; D: NA; V: TRBV3-1/TRBV3-2; J: TRBJ2-2; size: NA; CDR3: CASSHLLDSTGELFF; DNA: TGTGCCAGCAGCCACTTACTAGATTCCACCGGGGAGCTGTTTTTT